This T cell receptor beta chain was obtained from a study of blood T cells in healthy people across ages (dated by TCRdb to between 2014 and 2017). Study-wide context: In model experiments, template switching captured roughly one uniquely barcoded TCR beta cDNA molecule for every two T cells. Using deep sequencing normalized with unique cDNA molecular identifiers, the study measured how TCR beta repertoire diversity changes with age. The donors were divided into four age groups: young (average around 17 years), middle-aged (about 39), aged (about 60) and long-lived (nearly 85). Donors of different ages were randomly distributed across sequencing lanes to avoid experimental bias. Using the same blood draw, the study looked at two additional independent replicas of 1 million unique cDNA reads for two donors, one aged 18 to 30 and the other aged 80 or older. What the study reported, not specific to this receptor: Observed TCR beta diversity per million T cells fell roughly linearly with age, and a significant reduction was already apparent by age roughly 40. Because the CMV infection status of the donors was unknown, age-related changes in expanded clonotypes may potentially have been confounded. Observed TCR beta diversity correlated strongly with the percentage of naive T cells measured by flow cytometry. Estimates of total diversity based on one million sequenced T cells were regarded as lower bounds and as underestimates. Conclusive comparison of naive and antigen-experienced compartments was prevented by the profiling of bulk unsorted PBMCs. The long-lived group showed more naive CD4+ T cells, fewer expanded clones and increased TCR diversity than the aged group, suggesting age selection.

Systemically healthy Caucasian individuals from Russia, 35 to 50 in total and aged roughly 6 to 100 years, were included as donors. Approximately 9.3 milliliters of peripheral blood were drawn from each donor into EDTA-treated Vacutainer tubes. Ficoll-Paque density-gradient centrifugation was used to isolate PBMCs, with at least 6 million obtained per sample. Total RNA, at least 5.5 micrograms per sample, was extracted from PBMCs with Trizol reagent. For every donor, flow cytometry on a PBMC aliquot measured the percentage of naive CD45RAhigh/CD27high T cells. Library construction relied on 5' RACE. TCRdb records Illumina HiSeq 2500 as the sequencer. A second PCR of about 6 to 11 cycles was run with a J-beta primer mix and a sample-barcoded 5' primer. Each TCR beta cDNA molecule received a unique molecular identifier from a template-switch 5' adaptor carrying 12 random nucleotides. Each sample yielded at least 2.5 million CDR3-containing paired-end reads. First-strand cDNA synthesis was performed from all RNA using the Mint cDNA synthesis kit, with priming by a TRBC-specific oligonucleotide. All cDNA was treated with uracil-DNA glycosylase and then went through a first 18-cycle PCR with the universal primers M1SS and BC2_uni_R. In the authors' own workflow: Normalization of each sample was performed by random selection of 1 million high-quality reads, each carrying a distinct molecular identifier. Instead of being binned into consensus sequences, reads with shared molecular identifiers were discarded. MiTCR, set to a Q25 quality threshold and the strictest error-elimination algorithm, was used for CDR3 identification, clonotype clustering and error correction. A nonparametric unseen species model with Euler transformation was used to estimate a lower bound on total TCR beta diversity. TCRdb trimmed the raw reads at Q25, called clones with MiXCR and kept productive beta chains. Each CDR3 protein gets just one entry, which takes the most common genes and DNA from the rows behind it. TCRdb's processing, not the authors' own work, is the source of the V and J calls. The sample has 600,000 to 850,000 distinct CDR3 sequences on record, roughly two fifths of them singletons. The top ten hold 20% to 25% of the sample.

Regarding this clonotype: Which antigen it targets is not known. Base-call qualities are not available, and no considerably larger clone is one nucleotide away.

From V the trimming removes 0 bases and from J it removes 2 bases, while the gene matches leave 7 bases of the junction unaccounted for. From a lookup of the germline V gene, CDR1 and CDR2 are LGHNA and YSLEER. From its cysteine to its phenylalanine, the CDR3 spans 17 amino acids. Just CDR3 DNA is preserved here, 51 bases in frame from base 1. The material sequenced was blood. The sequence was obtained from a woman between 55 and 75 years old in good health. The chain was built from TRBV4-3 and TRBJ2-3; 8 of the junction bases match TRBD2. Here the CDR3 is given as CASSQEVVAGNTDTQYF. The sequenced DNA: TGCGCCAGCAGCCAAGAGGTAGTAGCGGGGAACACAGATACGCAGTATTTT.